This record looks at one TCR beta chain sequence and its context. Its binding antigen is unknown. The sample holds no much larger clone one base away, and base qualities are not on file. The data derive from a study of T cell responses to AZD1222 COVID-19 vaccine (TCRdb year 2021). Background for the entire study: TCR sequencing covered more than 230 trial participants: around 210 given two doses of AZD1222 and 26 given two doses of MenACWY control vaccine. Trial participants were enrolled into age subgroups of 18-55, 56-69 and 70-plus years, which contained roughly 140, 27 and 60 TCR-sequenced participants, respectively.

V is clipped by 0 bases and J by 8 bases, and the sequence between their germline boundaries is 11 bases long. Taken from the germline V gene, the CDR1 and CDR2 loops are SGHRS and YFSETQ. The CDR3 has 13 amino acids, counting the end cysteine and phenylalanine. The only DNA kept is the CDR3, 39 bases in frame from the first base. The CDR3 regions of human TCRbeta chains were subjected to immunosequencing. The authors' pipeline ran thus. TCRs in the repertoires were compared against a reference library of SARS-CoV-2-specific TCRs that had been generated with the MIRA antigen-specificity platform. Breadth was defined as the fraction of unique TCRs that were SARS-CoV-2-associated. Depth was defined as the fraction of total T cells that were SARS-CoV-2-associated. Using the MIRA data, each spike-specific TCR was mapped to the spike region that the TCR reacts to and placed in a CD4 or CD8 class. Log10-transformed breadth and depth values were compared by one-way ANOVA with Sidak's multiple comparisons tests. TCRdb stores this immuneACCESS table with in-frame sequences only. Part of the clones is absent; in the studies checked, under half of the shortfall reflects unresolved V genes, and no reason is known for the rest. V and J calls and clone size are copied from that table; D and trimming were computed from the DNA. For this sample there are approximately 30,000 clones; around 86% appear just once. Roughly 9.6% of the sample rests with the top ten.

Per the publication, the time point label means: about 28 days (+/-7) after the second vaccine dose. AZD1222 recipients with second doses at about 4 weeks or about 12 weeks were pooled, because spike-specific TCR depth and breadth did not differ between schedules. The vaccinee samples were drawn from two UK trials, COV001 and COV002, one of which was a single-blind randomized controlled phase 2/3 trial testing AZD1222 (ChAdOx1 nCoV-19) in healthy adults. Trial participant PBMC samples were collected at day 0 and day 28 after the second dose for TCRbeta chain sequencing. Findings and caveats that apply to the study as a whole: Only 5 to 7 AZD1222 recipients were SARS-CoV-2 seropositive at baseline, limiting conclusions about previously exposed vaccinees. No day 14 peak-response samples were available, so repertoires were characterized only after the peak T cell response. Epitopes outside the regions mutated in the B.1.351 and B.1.1.7 variants were reportedly recognized by nearly half of the unique spike-specific TCRs. Spike-specific TCR breadth and depth rose significantly after two AZD1222 doses compared with day 0 and with MenACWY recipients. Vaccine-associated CD4 TCRs spanned the whole spike protein, with dominant responses in regions 160-218 and 743-854. Most participants were white British and females outnumbered males, and the authors suggested that clonal diversity may have been underestimated. In the small 56-69-year group, the increase in depth fell short of significance, most likely because of low power.

The clonotype was recovered from an adult who received the AZD1222 COVID-19 vaccine. Sequencing used peripheral blood, obtained 28 days after the second AZD1222 dose. The chain is made from TRBV5-1 and TRBJ1-2; the D gene is perhaps TRBD1, from 5 matching bases. The nucleotide sequence reads TGCGCCAGCAGCTTGGCCGGGGGTGAAGGCTACACCTTC. It translates as CASSLAGGEGYTF.